This T cell receptor beta chain is drawn from a study of a mutant IDH1 vaccine in newly diagnosed glioma. The overall study: Patients were pretreated with radiotherapy, temozolomide, or both, mostly both. Visit V12 happened at week 35; visit V13 happened at week 47.

This CDR3 is built from 13 residues. Per the germline V gene, CDR1 is SGDLS and CDR2 is YYNGEE. V shed 2 bases and J shed 1 base, with 3 bases lying between them. Clones were sequenced by immunoSEQ multiplex PCR, and TCRdb holds only the in-frame ones, with some missing. The sample holds some 42,000 clones, approximately 83% seen once. Time point noted: week 35, safety follow-up. A single vaccine dose contained 300 ug of mutant IDH1 20-mer peptide, and topical imiquimod was used with it. All eight of the vaccinations patients received fell in weeks 1, 3, 5, 7, 11, 15, 19 and 23. Concerning this clone: The antigen is undetermined. The sample carries other DNA sequences with the same CDR3.

The V call is TRBV9, the J call TRBJ2-2; D is uncertain. This receptor was taken from a woman between 50 and 59 years old with glioma. The specimen was PBMCs, collected from a glioma patient whose treatment included an IDH1 peptide vaccine. For the CDR3, the DNA is TGTGCCAGCAGCGTGGGGAACACCGGGGAGCTGTTTTTT. Residues: CASSVGNTGELFF. The whole variable domain, filled in from reference TRBV9 and TRBJ2-2, reads DSGVTQTPKHLITATGQRVTLRCSPRSGDLSVYWYQQSLDQGLQFLIQYYNGEERAKGNILERFSAQQFPDLHSELNLSSLELGDSALYFCASSVGNTGELFFGEGSRLTVL.